The 24 T cell receptor beta chains in this list originate from one sample, sequenced in a study of blood T cell repertoires in COVID-19. Libraries were prepared by immunoSEQ multiplex PCR; TCRdb keeps only in-frame clonotypes and omits some of them. Of about 71,000 clones listed, approximately 80% are singletons. Sequenced material: peripheral blood. The source is a man aged 25-40 years with COVID-19, enrolled during active disease.

This clone was seen once. This chain connects TRBV30 to TRBJ1-5; D unresolved. Germline V gene data show CDR1 as GTSNPN and CDR2 as SVGIG (reference sequence). The germline V and J ends were trimmed by 0 bases and 2 bases, with 11 bases remaining between them. The CDR3 has 15 residues. The CDR3 sequence is CAWSVWRSGNQPQHF. In nucleotides, the CDR3 is TGTGCCTGGAGTGTCTGGAGGTCGGGCAATCAGCCCCAGCATTTT.

V is TRBV3-1 (or the pseudogene TRBV3-2) and J is TRBJ2-7; the match to TRBD2 covers 7 bases. The CDR3 totals 14 residues. V was clipped by 3 bases and J by 6 bases; unmatched bases: 8. In germline, CDR1 is LGHDT, CDR2 YNNKEL (reference sequence). The DNA for the CDR3 is TGTGCCAGCAGCCACTTAACGGGAGGTGCCGAGCAGTACTTC. Translating it yields CASSHLTGGAEQYF.

The V gene is TRBV27, the J gene TRBJ2-1; possibly TRBD2 for D (6 bases). In germline, CDR1 is MNHEY, CDR2 SMNVEV (reference sequence). With 8 bases removed from V and 5 bases from J, the gap between germline ends came to 16 bases. The CDR3 spans 14 residues. In DNA, the CDR3 is TGTGCCAGCCAAAGACTATCGGGGGACAATGAGCAGTTCTTC. Residues: CASQRLSGDNEQFF.

The chain couples TRBV7-2 to TRBJ1-2, with 11 bases fitting TRBD1. This CDR3 contains 14 residues. Germline CDR1 and CDR2: SGHTA and FQGNSA. J was trimmed by 4 bases and V by 5 bases; bases with no gene match: 3. CDR3 sequence reads: CASSMGQGVYGYTF. As DNA, the CDR3 is TGTGCCAGCAGCATGGGACAGGGGGTCTATGGCTACACCTTC.

This rearrangement joins TRBV12-5 to TRBJ1-1; 7 positions match TRBD1. V lost 5 bases to trimming and J lost 4 bases; unmatched junction nucleotides: 7. The CDR3 sequence is 14 residues long. The germline V gene encodes CDR1 LGHNT and CDR2 FRNRAP. The CDR3 loop reads CASGVTGVSTEAFF. CDR3 sequence (DNA): TGTGCTAGTGGTGTCACAGGGGTTAGCACTGAAGCTTTCTTT.

This chain connects TRBV5-6 to TRBJ2-6; 8 nucleotides line up with TRBD1. The germline CDR1 and CDR2 sequences are SGHDT and YYEEEE. V trimming: 0 bases; J trimming: 9 bases; junction bases outside the gene matches: 11. This CDR3 has 17 residues. The CDR3 loop is CASSLDPDRGRGNVLTF. The CDR3 bases are TGTGCCAGCAGCTTGGACCCCGACAGGGGAAGGGGCAACGTCCTGACTTTC.

The chain uses TRBV6-6 and TRBJ2-7, with TRBD2 identical over 10 bases. J gave up 6 bases and V 6 bases, and 8 bases lay outside the gene matches. CDR1 is MNHNY and CDR2 is SVGAGI in the germline V gene (reference sequence). This CDR3 comprises 14 residues. DNA for the CDR3: TGTGCCAGCAGGACCCCGGGACTAGCGTCCGAGCAGTACTTC. Translated, it gives CASRTPGLASEQYF.

In its sample, this clone was seen a few times. CDR3 DNA: TGTGCCAGCAGCGTACGGGGACACACCTACAATGAGCAGTTCTTC. Protein sequence: CASSVRGHTYNEQFF. The chain is built from TRBV9 and TRBJ2-1, with a possible D match to TRBD1 (6 bases). V gave up 1 base and J gave up 2 bases, with 10 bases separating them. This CDR3 region has 15 residues. Germline V gives CDR1 SGDLS, CDR2 YYNGEE. The entire variable domain, with the rest obtained from reference TRBV9 and TRBJ2-1, is as follows: DSGVTQTPKHLITATGQRVTLRCSPRSGDLSVYWYQQSLDQGLQFLIQYYNGEERAKGNILERFSAQQFPDLHSELNLSSLELGDSALYFCASSVRGHTYNEQFFGPGTRLTVL.

This chain uses TRBV28 with TRBJ1-2, with D possibly matching TRBD1 (6 bases). Per the germline V gene, CDR1 is MDHEN and CDR2 is SYDVKM. The length of the CDR3 is 15 residues. V was cut by 0 bases and J by 5 bases, with 13 bases left in between. The CDR3: CASSLWAGASYGYTF. The CDR3 nucleotides read TGTGCCAGCAGTTTATGGGCGGGGGCATCATATGGCTACACCTTC.

The CDR3: CASSPRTSGRAGELFF. The CDR3 DNA follows: TGTGCCAGCAGCCCCCGGACTAGCGGGAGGGCCGGGGAGCTGTTTTTT. The chain has TRBV7-9 and TRBJ2-2; 15 bases align to TRBD2. Trimming at V came to 5 bases and at J to 6 bases, leaving 4 bases not matched to a gene. The CDR3 sequence is 16 residues long. CDR1 and CDR2 (germline): SEHNR, FQNEAQ (reference sequence). The full variable domain, rest sourced from reference TRBV7-9 and TRBJ2-2, is DTGVSQNPRHKITKRGQNVTFRCDPISEHNRLYWYRQTLGQGPEFLTYFQNEAQLEKSRLLSDRFSAERPKGSFSTLEIQRTEQGDSAMYLCASSPRTSGRAGELFFGEGSRLTVL.

The chain is built from TRBV6-6 and TRBJ1-3; TRBD1 matches at 8 bases. Germline values: CDR1 MNHNY, CDR2 SVGAGI (reference sequence). V shed 6 bases, J shed 3 bases, and the junction held 7 bases outside the gene matches. This CDR3 comprises 15 residues. The CDR3 DNA reads as TGTGCCAGCAGCCTAGCCAGGGGGCTTGGAAACACCATATATTTT. Its translation: CASSLARGLGNTIYF.

This clone came up once. The chain recombines TRBV13 with TRBJ2-1; 8 bases align to TRBD2. The CDR3 extends over 15 amino acids. Per germline, CDR1 PRHDT and CDR2 FYEKMQ (reference sequence). J gave up 1 base and V 5 bases, and 4 bases lay outside the gene matches. CDR3 in DNA: TGTGCCAGCAGCCTTAGCGGGAAATCCTACAATGAGCAGTTCTTC. This gives the protein CASSLSGKSYNEQFF.

The rearrangement joins TRBV9 to TRBJ1-3; tentatively, D is TRBD1 (6 bases). V lost 4 bases, J lost 4 bases, and 21 bases lay in between. Germline loops: CDR1 SGDLS, CDR2 YYNGEE. The CDR3 is made up of 17 amino acids. The CDR3 nucleotides are TGTGCCAGCAGCACAAGGGGGAGGGGGGCATCAGGAAACACCATATATTTT. It is translated as CASSTRGRGASGNTIYF.

The J gene is TRBJ1-3, the V gene TRBV6-2 or TRBV6-3; D unresolved. Germline V gene data show CDR1 as MNHEY and CDR2 as SVGEGT. CDR3 length: 18 residues. The V gene lost 2 bases and the J gene lost 0 bases, with 17 bases spanning the gap. The CDR3 reads CASSYVRGFPASGNTIYF. DNA for the CDR3: TGTGCCAGCAGTTACGTACGCGGTTTTCCAGCCTCTGGAAACACCATATATTTT.

The table lists this clone with a few counts. The chain joins TRBV19 to TRBJ2-7; the D is unclear. Germline V gene sequence: CDR1 LNHDA, CDR2 SQIVND (reference sequence). Trimming stripped 3 bases from V and 2 bases from J, with 8 bases between. CDR3 size: 13 residues. The DNA of the CDR3 is TGTGCCAGTAGTATTAAACTACCCTACGAGCAGTACTTC. Translating it yields CASSIKLPYEQYF.

The gene calls are TRBV27 and TRBJ2-7; TRBD1 matches at 7 bases. The CDR3 consists of 14 residues. Germline V gives CDR1 MNHEY, CDR2 SMNVEV (reference sequence). J was trimmed by 2 bases and V by 5 bases; bases with no gene match: 6. This chain's CDR3 is CASSHRDRTYEQYF. CDR3 sequence (DNA): TGTGCCAGCAGTCACCGGGACAGAACCTACGAGCAGTACTTC.

The chain employs TRBV6-4 and TRBJ2-6, with D possibly matching TRBD1 (6 bases). Trimming pared 3 bases from V and 2 bases from J, leaving 8 bases between. The CDR3 is 15 residues long. Germline V gene lookup returns CDR1 MRHNA and CDR2 SNTAGT. The CDR3 loop is CASSETGTGANVLTF. DNA of the CDR3: TGTGCCAGCAGTGAGACAGGAACTGGGGCCAACGTCCTGACTTTC.

The table lists this clone with a few counts. The V and J genes are TRBV19 and TRBJ2-7; 14 bases are shared with TRBD2. CDR3 length equals 17 residues. The ends lost 3 bases at V and 1 base at J; junction bases unmatched: 5. Germline CDR1 and CDR2: LNHDA and SQIVND (reference sequence). The CDR3 region is CASSIGTSGSLSYEQYF. The CDR3, as DNA: TGTGCCAGTAGTATCGGGACTAGCGGGAGCCTATCCTACGAGCAGTACTTC.

This chain connects TRBV30 to TRBJ1-3; no clear D gene. Trimming cost V 3 bases and J 9 bases, with 15 bases left between them. The CDR3 covers 13 residues. Germline V gene sequence: CDR1 GTSNPN, CDR2 SVGIG (reference sequence). The CDR3 coding sequence is TGTGCCTGGAGCGATCAAGCGGGTGGCACCATATATTTT. This encodes CAWSDQAGGTIYF.

This chain uses TRBV20-1 with TRBJ2-3; D call uncertain. CDR1 and CDR2 (germline): DFQATT, SNEGSKA (reference sequence). With 6 bases removed from V and 0 bases from J, the gap between germline ends came to 4 bases. This CDR3 spans 11 amino acids. The CDR3 loop reads CSAKSTDTQYF. The CDR3 DNA follows: TGCAGTGCCAAAAGCACAGATACGCAGTATTTT.

The genes are TRBV5-4 and TRBJ1-3; 10 bases fit TRBD1. This CDR3 region has 15 residues. The germline V gene encodes CDR1 SGHNT and CDR2 YYREEE (reference sequence). With 4 bases clipped from V and 6 bases from J, the junction kept 7 bases outside the gene matches. The chain's CDR3 is CASSPGQGGQNTIYF. CDR3 bases: TGTGCCAGCAGCCCTGGACAGGGGGGACAAAACACCATATATTTT.

V usage is TRBV18 and J usage is TRBJ2-7, with 7 bases fitting TRBD2. The CDR3 runs 13 residues. V shed 2 bases, J shed 3 bases, and the junction held 1 base outside the gene matches. Germline loops: CDR1 KGHSH, CDR2 LQKENI. CDR3 loop: CASSPGGGYEQYF. The CDR3, as DNA: TGTGCCAGCTCACCAGGGGGGGGCTACGAGCAGTACTTC.

This clone was observed a single time. The chain links TRBV6-6 to TRBJ1-3; TRBD1 aligns across 7 bases. There are 15 residues in the CDR3. Losses at the gene ends were 2 bases for V and 0 bases for J; bases not matched to a gene: 1. Germline CDR1 is MNHNY and CDR2 is SVGAGI (reference sequence). DNA for the CDR3: TGTGCCAGCAGTTACCGACAGGGCTCTGGAAACACCATATATTTT. Amino acid sequence: CASSYRQGSGNTIYF.

V gene TRBV2 combines with J gene TRBJ1-1; 8 nucleotides match TRBD1. V lost 9 bases and J lost 7; bases outside the gene matches: 7. Germline V lookup: CDR1 SNHLY, CDR2 FYNNEI. This CDR3 has 12 amino acids. The CDR3 region is CARNRQGNEAFF. As DNA, the CDR3 is TGTGCCAGAAATAGACAGGGGAATGAAGCTTTCTTT. Using reference TRBV2 and TRBJ1-1 for the parts outside the CDR3, the full variable domain is EPEVTQTPSHQVTQMGQEVILRCVPISNHLYFYWYRQILGQKVEFLVSFYNNEISEKSEIFDDQFSVERPDGSNFTLKIRSTKLEDSAMYFCARNRQGNEAFFGQGTRLTVV.